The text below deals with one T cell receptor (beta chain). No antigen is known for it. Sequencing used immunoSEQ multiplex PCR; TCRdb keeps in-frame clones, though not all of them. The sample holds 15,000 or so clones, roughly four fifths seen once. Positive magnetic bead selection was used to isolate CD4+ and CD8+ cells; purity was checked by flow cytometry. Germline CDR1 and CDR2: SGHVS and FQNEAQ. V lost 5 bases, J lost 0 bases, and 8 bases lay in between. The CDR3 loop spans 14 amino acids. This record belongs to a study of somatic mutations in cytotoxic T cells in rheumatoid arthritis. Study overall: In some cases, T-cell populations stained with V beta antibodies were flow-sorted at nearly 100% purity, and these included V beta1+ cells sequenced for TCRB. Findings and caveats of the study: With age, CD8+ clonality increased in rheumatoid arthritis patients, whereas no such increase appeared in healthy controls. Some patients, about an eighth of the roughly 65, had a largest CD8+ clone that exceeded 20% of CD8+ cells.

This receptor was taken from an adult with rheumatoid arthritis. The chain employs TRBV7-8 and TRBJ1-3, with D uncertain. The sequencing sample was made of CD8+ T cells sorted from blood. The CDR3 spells CASSPTISGNTIYF. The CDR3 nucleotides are TGTGCCAGCAGCCCGACGATCTCTGGAAACACCATATATTTT. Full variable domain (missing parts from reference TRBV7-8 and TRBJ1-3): GAGVSQSPRYKVAKRGQDVALRCDPISGHVSLFWYQQALGQGPEFLTYFQNEAQLDKSGLPSDRFFAERPEGSVSTLKIQRTQQEDSAVYLCASSPTISGNTIYFGEGSWLTVV.